This T cell receptor (beta chain) was recorded in a study of early T cells in non-severe SARS-CoV-2 infection. Unique molecular identifiers tagged individual cDNA molecules. TCRdb re-called the 5' RACE reads through MiXCR, storing one row per CDR3 protein. Among 65,000 to 90,000 distinct CDR3 sequences, approximately 13% were seen once, and the ten largest hold just over 6.5%. CDR1 is ENHRY, CDR2 SYGVKD, per germline. Deletions cut 6 bases from V and 3 bases from J, with 11 bases between. This CDR3 comprises 13 residues. The gene calls are TRBV10-3 and TRBJ2-5; TRBD2 is a possible D gene (5 bases). Sequenced input: whole blood. The sequence was obtained from an adult who was a healthcare worker with PCR-confirmed SARS-CoV-2 infection or an uninfected control (not recorded which). The CDR3: CAISARTEETQYF. CDR3 coding DNA: TGTGCCATCAGCGCCCGGACTGAAGAGACCCAGTACTTC.